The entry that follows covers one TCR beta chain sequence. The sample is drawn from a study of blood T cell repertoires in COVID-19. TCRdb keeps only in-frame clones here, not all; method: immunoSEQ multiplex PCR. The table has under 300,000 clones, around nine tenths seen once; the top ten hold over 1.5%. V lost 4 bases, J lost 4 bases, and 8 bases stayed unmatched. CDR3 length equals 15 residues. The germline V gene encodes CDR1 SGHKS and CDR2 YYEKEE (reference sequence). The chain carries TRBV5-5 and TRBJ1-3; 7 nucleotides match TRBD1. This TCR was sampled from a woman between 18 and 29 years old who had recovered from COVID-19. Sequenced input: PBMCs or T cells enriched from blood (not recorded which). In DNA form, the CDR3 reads TGTGCCAGCAGCCCATACAGGGGCGCAGGAAACACCATATATTTT. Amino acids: CASSPYRGAGNTIYF.